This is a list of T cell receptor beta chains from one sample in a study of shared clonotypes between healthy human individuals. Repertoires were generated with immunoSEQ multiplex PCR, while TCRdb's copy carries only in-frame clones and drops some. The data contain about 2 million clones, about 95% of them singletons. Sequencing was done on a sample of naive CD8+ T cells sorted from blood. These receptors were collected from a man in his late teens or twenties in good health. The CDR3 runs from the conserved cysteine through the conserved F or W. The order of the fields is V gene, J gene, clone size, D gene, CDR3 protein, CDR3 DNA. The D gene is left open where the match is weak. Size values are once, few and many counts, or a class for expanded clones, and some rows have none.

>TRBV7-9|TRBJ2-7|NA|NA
CASSSGQTYEQYF
TGTGCCAGCAGCTCAGGACAGACCTACGAGCAGTACTTC
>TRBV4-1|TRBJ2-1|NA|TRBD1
CASSQDRTGAAYNEQFF
TGCGCCAGCAGCCAAGATCGGACAGGGGCCGCCTACAATGAGCAGTTCTTC
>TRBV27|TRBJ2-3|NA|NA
CASSLLISDPRQYF
TGTGCCAGCAGTTTATTAATCTCGGACCCCAGGCAGTATTTT
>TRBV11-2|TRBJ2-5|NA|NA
CASSLAGGETQYF
TGTGCCAGCAGCTTAGCCGGCGGGGAGACCCAGTACTTC
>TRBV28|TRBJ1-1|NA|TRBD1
CASSWGGTANTEAFF
TGTGCCAGCAGTTGGGGGGGGACAGCGAACACTGAAGCTTTCTTT
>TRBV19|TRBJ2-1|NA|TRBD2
CASSPSGVYNEQFF
TGTGCCAGTAGTCCTAGCGGGGTCTACAATGAGCAGTTCTTC
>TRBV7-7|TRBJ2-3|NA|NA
CASSQYSTDTQYF
TGTGCTAGCAGCCAATATTCCACAGATACGCAGTATTTT
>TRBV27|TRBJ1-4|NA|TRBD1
CASSLQGSNEKLFF
TGTGCCAGCAGCCTACAGGGGTCTAATGAAAAACTGTTTTTT
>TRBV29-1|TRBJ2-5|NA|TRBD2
CSVSGVGSMETQYF
TGCAGCGTGAGCGGGGTCGGGTCTATGGAGACCCAGTACTTC
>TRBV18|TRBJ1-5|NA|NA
CASSQETWQPQHF
TGTGCCAGCTCACAGGAAACGTGGCAGCCCCAGCATTTT
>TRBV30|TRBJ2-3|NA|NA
CAGDEDTDTQYF
TGTGCCGGCGATGAGGACACAGATACGCAGTATTTT
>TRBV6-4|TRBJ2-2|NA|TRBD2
CASSEVAGVGGELFF
TGTGCCAGCAGTGAAGTAGCGGGGGTTGGCGGGGAGCTGTTTTTT
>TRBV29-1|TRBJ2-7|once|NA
CSVESNYEQYF
TGCAGCGTCGAATCTAACTACGAGCAGTACTTC
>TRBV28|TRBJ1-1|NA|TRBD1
CASSLDRGGAEAFF
TGTGCCAGCAGTTTAGACAGGGGGGGAGCCGAAGCTTTCTTT
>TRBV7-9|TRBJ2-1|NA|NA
CASSLVGNEQFF
TGTGCCAGCAGCTTAGTCGGGAATGAGCAGTTCTTC